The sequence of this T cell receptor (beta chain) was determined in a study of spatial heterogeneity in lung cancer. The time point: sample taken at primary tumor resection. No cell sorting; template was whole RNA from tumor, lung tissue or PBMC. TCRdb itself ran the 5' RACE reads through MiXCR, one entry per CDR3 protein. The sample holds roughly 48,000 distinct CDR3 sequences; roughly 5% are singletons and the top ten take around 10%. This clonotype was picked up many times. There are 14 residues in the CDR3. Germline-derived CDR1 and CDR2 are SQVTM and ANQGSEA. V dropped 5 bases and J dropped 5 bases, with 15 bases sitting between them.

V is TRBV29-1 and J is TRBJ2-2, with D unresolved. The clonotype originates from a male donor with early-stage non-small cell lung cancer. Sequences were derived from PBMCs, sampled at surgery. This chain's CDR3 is CSVTEAGTTGELFF. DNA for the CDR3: TGCAGCGTTACCGAAGCAGGAACTACCGGGGAGCTGTTTTTT.